The 3 T cell receptor beta chains below come from one sample, sequenced in a study of OX40 agonist ivuxolimab in advanced cancers. Measured with immunoSEQ multiplex PCR; TCRdb has only the in-frame clones, and not every one. The sample yields approximately 69,000 clones, over 60% seen once. The sample was CD4+ or CD8+ T cells sorted from blood, taken in a trial of the OX40 agonist ivuxolimab. These receptors originate from an adult with an advanced solid tumor such as melanoma, head and neck, liver or kidney cancer.

This rearrangement joins TRBV5-1 to TRBJ1-2; D is uncertain. Trimming stripped 0 bases from V and 2 bases from J, with 14 bases between. In germline, CDR1 is SGHRS, CDR2 YFSETQ. This CDR3 has 16 amino acids. This CDR3 reads CASSLDPTHVNYGYTF. In DNA form, the CDR3 reads TGCGCCAGCAGCTTGGATCCCACACACGTAAACTATGGCTACACCTTC.

The chain has TRBV6-1 and TRBJ2-5, with 11 bases identical to TRBD2. The germline CDR1 and CDR2 sequences are MNHNS and SASEGT. The CDR3 has 17 residues. V gave up 2 bases and J gave up 4 bases; unmatched junction bases: 9. CDR3 loop: CASSEILAGGNSETQYF. The CDR3 nucleotides read TGTGCCAGCAGTGAAATCTTAGCGGGAGGGAATTCAGAGACCCAGTACTTC.

This clone was seen a handful of times. The V call is TRBV28, the J call TRBJ2-1; a possible D gene is TRBD2 (5 bases). V was cut by 6 bases and J by 0 bases, with 15 bases left in between. Germline CDR1 and CDR2: MDHEN and SYDVKM. CDR3 length: 16 amino acids. CDR3 region: CASSPGGYSSYNEQFF. The CDR3 DNA reads as TGTGCCAGCAGCCCAGGCGGGTATAGCTCCTACAATGAGCAGTTCTTC.